The 6 T cell receptor beta chains below were found in one sample sequenced in a study of regulatory T cells in long-lasting Graves disease. Arm-PCR with iRepertoire HTBI primers amplified the CDR3 regions for these TCR beta libraries. TCRdb analysed the multiplex PCR reads with MiXCR anew, one entry per CDR3 protein. The top ten hold around 11% of the sample, which has 400,000 to 450,000 distinct CDR3 sequences, roughly 15% seen once. As to time point: newly diagnosed GD, antithyroid drugs for less than 3 months. Researchers made the TCR library from RNA that was extracted from PBMCs. These data were likewise used in another study, on T cells in Graves' hyperthyroidism and ophthalmopathy.

Sequenced here: peripheral blood mononuclear cells (PBMCs), sampled at new diagnosis, from a patient treated with antithyroid drugs. The receptor source for this set is a woman aged 25 to 39 with Graves disease.

This sequence joins TRBV12-3 or TRBV12-4 and TRBJ1-2, with a weak D call TRBD1 (5 bases). This CDR3 spans 14 amino acids. Trimming left V 4 bases short and J 5 bases short, with 14 bases between. The CDR3, as DNA: TGTGCCAGCAGTTACTTGCGGGGACCATATGGCTACACCTTC. Translation gives CASSYLRGPYGYTF.

This clonotype has just a few counts. The DNA for the CDR3 is TGCGCCAGCAGCCCCTCTACTAGCGGGACCGGGGAGCTGTTTTTT. It specifies CASSPSTSGTGELFF. V and J are TRBV5-1 and TRBJ2-2; 9 bases fit TRBD2. The length of the CDR3 is 15 residues. Germline CDR1 is SGHRS and CDR2 is YFSETQ. V shed 4 bases, J shed 5 bases, and the junction held 6 bases outside the gene matches.

This rearrangement joins TRBV12-3 or TRBV12-4 to TRBJ1-2; D remains unclear. The CDR3 has 15 residues. V lost 6 bases to trimming and J lost 4 bases, with 18 bases between them. The chain's CDR3 is CASSVGVLQTYGYTF. The DNA for the CDR3 is TGTGCCAGCAGCGTAGGAGTTTTGCAAACCTATGGCTACACCTTC.

Many counts were recorded for this clonotype. In DNA form, the CDR3 reads TGTGCTAGTGGACTAGCTGGTTGGGGGAACACTGAAGCTTTCTTT. This translates into CASGLAGWGNTEAFF. The chain has TRBV12-5 and TRBJ1-1; D call uncertain. V was pared by 6 bases and J by 1 base, with 15 bases between. The germline V gene has CDR1 LGHNT and CDR2 FRNRAP. This CDR3 contains 15 residues.

This clonotype was seen ten or more times. This chain connects TRBV30 to TRBJ2-7; possibly TRBD1 or TRBD2 for D (5 bases each). Germline CDR1 GTSNPN, CDR2 SVGIG (reference sequence). V lost 2 bases, J lost 1 base, and 9 bases lay in between. CDR3 length equals 13 residues. The CDR3 DNA sequence: TGTGCCTGGAGTTGGGACGGTTCCTACGAGCAGTACTTC. Protein: CAWSWDGSYEQYF.

There are many counts of this clonotype. This chain uses TRBV28 with TRBJ2-2; weak D call: TRBD2 (6 bases). This CDR3 has 14 amino acids. Trimming took 6 bases from V and 4 from J, leaving 12 bases between them. Germline V gives CDR1 MDHEN, CDR2 SYDVKM. Written as DNA, the CDR3 is TGTGCCAGCAGACCGGGACTGAGCACCGGGGAGCTGTTTTTT. This gives the protein CASRPGLSTGELFF. The complete variable domain, with remaining parts taken from reference TRBV28 and TRBJ2-2, reads DVKVTQSSRYLVKRTGEKVFLECVQDMDHENMFWYRQDPGLGLRLIYFSYDVKMKEKGDIPEGYSVSREKKERFSLILESASTNQTSMYLCASRPGLSTGELFFGEGSRLTVL.